A selection of T cell receptor beta chains follows, all from one sample in a study of blood T cells in healthy people across ages. TCRdb re-analysed the 5' RACE reads in MiXCR, keeping a single row per CDR3 protein. The table has about 780,000 distinct CDR3 sequences, about half seen once. Sequencing used blood. The receptors shown here come from an older man in good health. Both conserved end residues are part of each CDR3. Some rows have no size entry. The others give once, few or many, or a class for an expanded clone.

j_call | v_call | clone_size | cdr3_length | cdr3_aa
TRBJ2-1 | TRBV24-1 | few | 15 | CATSDGGLADDEQFF
TRBJ1-1 | TRBV5-1 | NA | 16 | CASSLAGDRGGTEAFF
TRBJ1-1 | TRBV30 | NA | 14 | CAWTRPGAQTEAFF
TRBJ2-3 | TRBV6-5 | NA | 13 | CASSRSATDTQYF
TRBJ2-1 | TRBV4-2 | few | 16 | CASSQVGASGHNEQFF
TRBJ2-1 | TRBV25-1 | few | 17 | CASSEYGDLAGVNEQFF
TRBJ1-1 | TRBV29-1 | NA | 14 | CSVGRPPRNTEAFF
NA | TRBV14 | NA | 13 | CASSQARQSIQYF
TRBJ2-1 | TRBV10-3 | NA | 16 | CAIGSLGGRTYNEQFF
TRBJ2-5 | TRBV6-2/TRBV6-3 | NA | 16 | CASSTVAGEVEETQYF
TRBJ2-1 | TRBV10-3 | many | 15 | CAISEASGSINEQFF
TRBJ2-1 | TRBV29-1 | few | 13 | CSTGLAAYNEQFF
TRBJ1-6 | TRBV5-1 | few | 14 | CASSDTGHNSPLHF
TRBJ2-2 | TRBV5-1 | few | 14 | CATETGGNTGELFF
TRBJ2-7 | TRBV7-3 | many | 15 | CASSFRLAGVGEQYF
TRBJ2-5 | TRBV10-3 | NA | 15 | CAIRRDGGDQETQYF
TRBJ1-1 | TRBV7-9 | NA | 11 | CASSPDGEAFF
TRBJ2-5 | TRBV5-1 | many | 16 | CASSLNPRGRGETQYF
TRBJ2-7 | TRBV27 | NA | 14 | CASRSGQYIYEQYF
TRBJ1-2 | TRBV3-1 | NA | 14 | CASSQAVGASGYTF
TRBJ2-2 | TRBV11-3 | once | 12 | CASSRRPGELFF
TRBJ1-1 | TRBV2 | NA | 13 | CASSREATSEAFF
TRBJ1-1 | TRBV24-1 | few | 16 | CATSDSSAGQGSEAFF
TRBJ2-5 | TRBV7-2 | few | 14 | CASSIGQVGETQYF
TRBJ2-2 | TRBV7-9 | NA | 17 | CACSPQIYRKDTGELFF